Only one count was recorded for the clone carrying this T cell receptor beta chain. Its antigen is as yet unknown. This sample is drawn from a study of cytomegalovirus exposure and HLA in healthy donors. Notes on the study in general: The study put about 180 TCR beta chains on its list as cytomegalovirus-associated. Cytomegalovirus status was reportedly diagnosed by the classifier with high specificity and sensitivity.

Here immunoSEQ multiplex PCR was the method, and the copy in TCRdb shows in-frame clones only, minus some. The repertoire holds approximately 160,000 clones, about 89% seen once, with more than 2.5% in the top ten. This CDR3 comprises 13 residues. V lost 3 bases and J lost 7, with 13 bases in between. Germline CDR1 reads MDHEN; CDR2 reads SYDVKM. The sample consisted of PBMCs. The rearrangement uses TRBV28 and TRBJ2-7; the D is unclear. The sequence was collected from a woman under 30 in good health and CMV-seropositive. The CDR3 region has the DNA TGTGCCAGCAGTTTTATCAGTTCTAGGGAGCAGTACTTC. Its protein product is CASSFISSREQYF.